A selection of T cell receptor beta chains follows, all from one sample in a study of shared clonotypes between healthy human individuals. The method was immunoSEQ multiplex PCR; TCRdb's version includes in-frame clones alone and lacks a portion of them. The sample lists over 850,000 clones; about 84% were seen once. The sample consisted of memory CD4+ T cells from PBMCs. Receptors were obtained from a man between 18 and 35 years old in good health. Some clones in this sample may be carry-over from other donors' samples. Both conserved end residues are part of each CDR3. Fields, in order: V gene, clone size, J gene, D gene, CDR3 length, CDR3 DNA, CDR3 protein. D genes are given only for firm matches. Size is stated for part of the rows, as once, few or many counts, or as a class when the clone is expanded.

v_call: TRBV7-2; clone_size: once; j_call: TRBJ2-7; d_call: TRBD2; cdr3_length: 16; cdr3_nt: TGTGCCAGCAGCCAACCGCCGGGACTAGCGGGAGTGGAGCAGTACTTC; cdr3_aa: CASSQPPGLAGVEQYF
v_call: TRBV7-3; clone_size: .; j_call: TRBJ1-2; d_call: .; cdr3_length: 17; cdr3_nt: TGTGCCAGCAGCTCGGGCGTTGGGAAAGGGAGTCATGTTGGCTACACCTTC; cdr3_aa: CASSSGVGKGSHVGYTF
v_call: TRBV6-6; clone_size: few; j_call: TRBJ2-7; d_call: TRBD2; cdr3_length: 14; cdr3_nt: TGTGCCAGCAGGAGACTAGCGGGGTCCTACGAGCAGTACTTC; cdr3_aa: CASRRLAGSYEQYF
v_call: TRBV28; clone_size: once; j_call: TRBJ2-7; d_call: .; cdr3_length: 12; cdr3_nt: TGTGCCAGCAGTTTCCACAAATTAGAGCAGTACTTC; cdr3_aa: CASSFHKLEQYF
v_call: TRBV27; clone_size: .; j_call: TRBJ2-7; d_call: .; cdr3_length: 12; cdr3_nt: TGTGCCAGCAGTAACGGTCCATACGAGCAGTACTTC; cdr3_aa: CASSNGPYEQYF
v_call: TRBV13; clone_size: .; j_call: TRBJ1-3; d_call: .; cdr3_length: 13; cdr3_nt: TGTGCCAGCAGCCTCCGACCCCCGACGGGGATATATTTT; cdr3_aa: CASSLRPPTGIYF
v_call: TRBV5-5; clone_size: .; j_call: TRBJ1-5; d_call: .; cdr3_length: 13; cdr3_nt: TGTGCCAGCAGCTTGAGTTTATTTCAGCCCCAGCATTTT; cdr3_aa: CASSLSLFQPQHF
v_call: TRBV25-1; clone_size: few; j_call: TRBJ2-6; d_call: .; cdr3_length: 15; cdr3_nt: TGTGCCAGCAGTCTACAGGGCTACGGGGCCAACGTCCTGACTTTC; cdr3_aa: CASSLQGYGANVLTF
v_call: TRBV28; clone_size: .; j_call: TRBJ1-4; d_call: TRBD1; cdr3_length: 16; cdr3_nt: TGTGCCAGCAGTGGCCGGTGGGGGACAGGGGCTGAAAAACTGTTTTTT; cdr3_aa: CASSGRWGTGAEKLFF
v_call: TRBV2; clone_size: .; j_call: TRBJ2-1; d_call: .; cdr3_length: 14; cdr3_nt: TGTGCCAGCAGTGAAGCTCAGGCAGCCGGGTGGCAGTTCTTC; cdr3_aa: CASSEAQAAGWQFF
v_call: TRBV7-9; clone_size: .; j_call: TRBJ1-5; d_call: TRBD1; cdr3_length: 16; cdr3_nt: TGTGCCAGCAGCGACTCAGCCAGGGGGCGGGATCAGCCCCAGCATTTT; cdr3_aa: CASSDSARGRDQPQHF
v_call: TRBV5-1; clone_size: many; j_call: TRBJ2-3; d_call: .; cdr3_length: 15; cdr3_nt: TGCGCCAGCAGCAGGGGACAGGCGGGGGCAGATACGCAGTATTTT; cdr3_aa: CASSRGQAGADTQYF